The clone carrying this TCR beta chain was found once. The sample originates from a study of long-term antiretroviral therapy in people with HIV. Version v3.0 of the immunoSEQ assay was performed at survey level. Clones were sequenced by immunoSEQ multiplex PCR, and TCRdb holds only the in-frame ones, with some missing. The sample lists some 33,000 clones, approximately 96% occurring once. This CDR3 contains 16 residues. The germline V gene encodes CDR1 MNHNY and CDR2 SVGAGI (reference sequence). V was shortened by 3 bases and J by 5 bases, with 16 bases between the two germline ends. This clonotype was obtained from a young man with HIV. This rearrangement joins TRBV6-6 to TRBJ1-4; D may be TRBD1 (5 bases). The material was unsorted PBMCs, obtained roughly 6.4 years after starting antiretroviral therapy. The CDR3 loop is CASSYLRGRGNEKLFF. CDR3 in DNA: TGTGCCAGCAGTTATTTACGCGGCCGGGGGAATGAAAAACTGTTTTTT.